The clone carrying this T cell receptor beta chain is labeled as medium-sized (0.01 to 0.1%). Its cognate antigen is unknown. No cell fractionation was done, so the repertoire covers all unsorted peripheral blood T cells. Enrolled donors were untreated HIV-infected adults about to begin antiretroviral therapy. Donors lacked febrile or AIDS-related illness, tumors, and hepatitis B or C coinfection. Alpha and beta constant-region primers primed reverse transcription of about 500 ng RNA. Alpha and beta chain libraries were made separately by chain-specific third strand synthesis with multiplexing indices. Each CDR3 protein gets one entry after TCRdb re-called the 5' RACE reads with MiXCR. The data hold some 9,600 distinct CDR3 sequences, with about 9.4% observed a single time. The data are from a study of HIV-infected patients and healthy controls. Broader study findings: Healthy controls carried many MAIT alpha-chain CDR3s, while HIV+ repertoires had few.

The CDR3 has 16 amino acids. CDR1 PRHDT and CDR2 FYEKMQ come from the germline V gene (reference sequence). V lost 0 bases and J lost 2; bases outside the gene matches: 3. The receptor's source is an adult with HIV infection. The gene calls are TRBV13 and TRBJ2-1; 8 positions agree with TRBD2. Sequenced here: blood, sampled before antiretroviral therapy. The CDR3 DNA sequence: TGTGCCAGCAGCTTAGGGCCGGGACTAGCCTACAATGAGCAGTTCTTC. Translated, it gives CASSLGPGLAYNEQFF.